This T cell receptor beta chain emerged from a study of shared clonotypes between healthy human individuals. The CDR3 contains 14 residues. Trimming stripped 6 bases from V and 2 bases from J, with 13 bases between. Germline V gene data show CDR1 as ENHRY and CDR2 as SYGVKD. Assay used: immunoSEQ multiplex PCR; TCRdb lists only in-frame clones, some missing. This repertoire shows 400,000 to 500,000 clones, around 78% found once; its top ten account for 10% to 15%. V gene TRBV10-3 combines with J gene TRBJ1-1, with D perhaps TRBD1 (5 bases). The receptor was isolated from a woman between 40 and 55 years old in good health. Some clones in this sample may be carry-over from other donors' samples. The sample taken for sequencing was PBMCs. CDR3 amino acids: CAISGGGANTEAFF. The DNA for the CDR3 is TGTGCCATCAGCGGGGGTGGGGCTAACACTGAAGCTTTCTTT.